These 27 T cell receptor beta chains share one sample of origin, sequenced in a study of vaccination effects on CD4 cells after COVID-19. No antigens are known for them. Viral peptide pools were used in the ViraFEST assay to expand antigen-specific CD4+ T cells, and sequencing came afterward. Between days 10 and 11 of culture, CD4+ T cells were separated out. All participants had two doses of either the BNT162b2 or mRNA-1273 vaccine. The protocol was immunoSEQ multiplex PCR, while the TCRdb copy is restricted to in-frame clones and leaves out a portion. The sample lists tens of thousands of clones, 73% occurring once. Source: CD4+ T cells from PBMCs cultured with SARS-CoV-2 spike peptides, taken after COVID-19 vaccination. The source is a human donor who received a COVID-19 vaccine.

The rearrangement links TRBV27 to TRBJ1-5; no firm D call. Trimming removed 1 base at V and 7 bases at J, with 8 bases between. CDR3 length: 13 amino acids. The germline V gene encodes CDR1 MNHEY and CDR2 SMNVEV (reference sequence). The CDR3 loop reads CASSLYGSQPQHF. CDR3 in DNA: TGTGCCAGCAGTTTATATGGGAGCCAGCCCCAGCATTTT.

The V and J genes are TRBV5-1 and TRBJ2-5; TRBD2 aligns across 11 bases. CDR1 is SGHRS and CDR2 is YFSETQ in the germline V gene. V dropped 4 bases and J dropped 5; count of bases not matched to a gene: 10. The CDR3 has 16 residues. CDR3 in amino acids: CASSLLSGGAPETQYF. The CDR3 region has the DNA TGCGCCAGCAGCCTCCTTAGCGGGGGGGCCCCGGAGACCCAGTACTTC.

This clone was detected only a few times. The genes are TRBV19 and TRBJ1-2, with 10 bases that match TRBD1. Trimming removed 11 bases from V and 5 bases from J; junction bases left unmatched: 11. This CDR3 has 14 amino acids. The germline V gene has CDR1 LNHDA and CDR2 SQIVND (reference sequence). DNA of the CDR3: TGTGCCTCCAAATCGGGACAGGGGTTTTATGGCTACACCTTC. Encoded protein: CASKSGQGFYGYTF.

The chain carries TRBV3-1 (or the pseudogene TRBV3-2) and TRBJ1-5; D is undetermined. Germline CDR1 and CDR2: LGHDT and YNNKEL (reference sequence). The CDR3 has 14 amino acids. Trimming took off 0 bases at V and 4 bases at J, with 7 bases between the two ends. DNA for the CDR3: TGTGCCAGCAGCCAAGATCATCTTAATCAGCCCCAGCATTTT. This encodes CASSQDHLNQPQHF.

The V gene is TRBV7-9, the J gene TRBJ2-7, with D unclear. V was pared by 5 bases and J by 1 base, with 9 bases between. Germline V gene sequence: CDR1 SEHNR, CDR2 FQNEAQ (reference sequence). The CDR3 is made up of 13 amino acids. CDR3 protein: CASSAVWSYEQYF. The CDR3 nucleotides read TGTGCCAGCAGCGCCGTTTGGTCCTACGAGCAGTACTTC.

J is TRBJ1-2 and V is TRBV3-1 (or the pseudogene TRBV3-2); D might be TRBD1 (5 bases). The CDR3 runs to 16 residues. With 2 bases removed from V and 4 bases from J, the gap between germline ends came to 17 bases. CDR1 is LGHDT and CDR2 is YNNKEL in the germline V gene (reference sequence). The CDR3 coding sequence is TGTGCCAGCAGCCAACGGGGGGGGTACTTGATCTATGGCTACACCTTC. It codes for CASSQRGGYLIYGYTF.

This clone was observed a handful of times. The chain recombines TRBV27 with TRBJ2-5, with D possibly matching TRBD2 (7 bases). Germline V lookup: CDR1 MNHEY, CDR2 SMNVEV (reference sequence). Trimming took 11 bases from V and 4 from J, leaving 17 bases between them. The CDR3 is 13 amino acids. The CDR3 is CACLGGGGETQYF. The CDR3 DNA follows: TGTGCCTGTCTGGGGGGAGGGGGAGAGACCCAGTACTTC.

This clone was counted once. The chain has TRBV7-9 and TRBJ1-2; D gene ambiguous. V was shortened by 7 bases and J by 4 bases, with 13 bases between the two germline ends. Looked up from germline, CDR1 is SEHNR and CDR2 is FQNEAQ (reference sequence). CDR3 length equals 13 residues. CDR3 protein: CASISRAGYGYTF. CDR3 bases: TGTGCCAGCATCTCCCGCGCGGGCTATGGCTACACCTTC.

The rearrangement links TRBV5-5 to TRBJ1-3; tentative D call: TRBD1 (6 bases). CDR1 is SGHKS, CDR2 YYEKEE, per germline (reference sequence). CDR3 length equals 15 residues. V gave up 1 base and J gave up 1 base, with 9 bases separating them. The CDR3 sequence is CASSLSQGSGNTIYF. The CDR3 nucleotides are TGTGCCAGCAGCTTGAGTCAGGGGTCTGGAAACACCATATATTTT. Based on the CDR3 plus reference TRBV5-5 and TRBJ1-3, the full variable domain is DAGVTQSPTHLIKTRGQQVTLRCSPISGHKSVSWYQQVLGQGPQFIFQYYEKEERGRGNFPDRFSARQFPNYSSELNVNALLLGDSALYLCASSLSQGSGNTIYFGEGSWLTVV.

The genes are TRBV27 and TRBJ1-2, with 8 bases aligning to TRBD1. The CDR3 covers 11 residues. Trimming cost V 8 bases and J 4 bases; bases outside gene matches: 0. Looked up from germline, CDR1 is MNHEY and CDR2 is SMNVEV (reference sequence). The CDR3 reads CASGQGYGYTF. The CDR3 DNA reads as TGTGCCAGCGGACAGGGCTATGGCTACACCTTC.

The count of this clone is one. The chain is built from TRBV2 and TRBJ2-7; TRBD2 is a possible D gene (6 bases). Germline V gene data show CDR1 as SNHLY and CDR2 as FYNNEI. Trimming stripped 8 bases from V and 2 bases from J, with 16 bases between. This CDR3 spans 14 amino acids. This CDR3 reads CASLSSGLTYEQYF. The CDR3 nucleotides read TGTGCCAGCCTTAGTAGCGGTTTAACCTACGAGCAGTACTTC.

This rearrangement joins TRBV30 to TRBJ2-2, with D uncertain. V was pared by 5 bases and J by 7 bases, with 17 bases between. The CDR3 totals 14 residues. Germline V gene data show CDR1 as GTSNPN and CDR2 as SVGIG (reference sequence). Here the CDR3 DNA reads TGTGCCTGGGCCCCCACATGGGGAATCGGGGAGCTGTTTTTT. Protein: CAWAPTWGIGELFF. The whole variable domain, filled in from reference TRBV30 and TRBJ2-2, reads SQTIHQWPATLVQPVGSPLSLECTVEGTSNPNLYWYRQAAGRGLQLLFYSVGIGQISSEVPQNLSASRPQDRQFILSSKKLLLSDSGFYLCAWAPTWGIGELFFGEGSRLTVL.

The genes are TRBV19 and TRBJ1-2; unclear D gene. Trimming took 3 bases from V and 4 from J, leaving 12 bases between them. Per the germline V gene, CDR1 is LNHDA and CDR2 is SQIVND (reference sequence). The CDR3 length is 14 residues. The CDR3 DNA reads TGTGCCAGTAGTATGATTACGGTCCCCTATGGCTACACCTTC. Amino acid sequence: CASSMITVPYGYTF.

The genes are TRBV5-1 and TRBJ2-5, with TRBD2 as a possible D gene (6 bases). The germline V gene encodes CDR1 SGHRS and CDR2 YFSETQ. The CDR3 contains 15 residues. Trimming left V 8 bases short and J 1 base short, with 18 bases between. The CDR3 loop reads CASSPRGGAQETQYF. The CDR3 DNA follows: TGCGCCAGTTCGCCCCGTGGCGGGGCCCAAGAGACCCAGTACTTC.

The chain carries TRBV11-2 and TRBJ2-5; D gene unclear. Germline assignment: CDR1 SGHAT and CDR2 FQNNGV. Trimming removed 0 bases at V and 4 bases at J, with 6 bases between. This CDR3 has 13 amino acids. CDR3 sequence: CASSLDVGETQYF. In nucleotides, the CDR3 is TGTGCCAGCAGCTTAGACGTGGGAGAGACCCAGTACTTC.

The genes are TRBV7-9 and TRBJ2-5; D not resolved. Germline loops: CDR1 SEHNR, CDR2 FQNEAQ (reference sequence). The germline V and J ends were trimmed by 1 base and 5 bases, with 14 bases remaining between them. The CDR3 is made up of 15 amino acids. CDR3 in DNA: TGTGCCAGCAGCTTAGACCACCTCCTCCAGGAGACCCAGTACTTC. Translating gives CASSLDHLLQETQYF.

This clone appeared a single time. V gene TRBV14 combines with J gene TRBJ2-5; D possibly corresponds to TRBD1 (5 bases). The CDR3 loop spans 18 amino acids. The ends were cut back, 3 bases at V and 0 bases at J, with 20 bases in the middle. Germline values: CDR1 SGHDN, CDR2 FVKESK. The DNA of the CDR3 is TGTGCCAGCAGCCACGATCAGGGATGGTATGGTTACCAAGAGACCCAGTACTTC. It codes for CASSHDQGWYGYQETQYF.

A few counts support this clone. The CDR3 DNA is TGTGCCAGCAGCCACCGCGGGGCGGCTCAGCCCCAGCATTTT. Its translation is CASSHRGAAQPQHF. This chain uses TRBV7-9 with TRBJ1-5; a weak D match, TRBD1 (5 bases). The CDR3 covers 14 residues. V lost 5 bases, J lost 6 bases, and 14 bases lay in between. The germline V gene has CDR1 SEHNR and CDR2 FQNEAQ (reference sequence).

The chain has TRBV18 and TRBJ1-5; D is undetermined. Trimming pared 2 bases from V and 6 bases from J, leaving 11 bases between. CDR1 is KGHSH and CDR2 is LQKENI in the germline V gene. This CDR3 region has 14 residues. CDR3 nucleotides: TGTGCCAGCTCACCAAAGGCTGACGGTCAGCCCCAGCATTTT. Translating gives CASSPKADGQPQHF.

This clone was counted a few times. The chain employs TRBV9 and TRBJ2-1, with no clear D. CDR1 and CDR2 from the germline V gene are SGDLS and YYNGEE. V lost 0 bases to trimming and J lost 0 bases, with 7 bases between them. This CDR3 contains 15 residues. The CDR3 sequence is CASSVGAGSYNEQFF. The CDR3 nucleotides are TGTGCCAGCAGCGTAGGGGCTGGCTCCTACAATGAGCAGTTCTTC.

The chain couples TRBV7-9 to TRBJ2-1; 10 bases are shared with TRBD1. Germline-derived CDR1 and CDR2 are SEHNR and FQNEAQ (reference sequence). The trim removed 5 bases at V and 2 bases at J, leaving 6 bases unmatched. The CDR3 covers 16 residues. As DNA, the CDR3 is TGTGCCAGCAGCCCAGAAGGACAGGGGGCCTACAATGAGCAGTTCTTC. It encodes CASSPEGQGAYNEQFF.

The V gene is TRBV19, the J gene TRBJ2-1; D is undetermined. Germline values: CDR1 LNHDA, CDR2 SQIVND (reference sequence). CDR3 length: 16 residues. Trimming left V 3 bases short and J 0 bases short, with 12 bases between. This CDR3 reads CASSMTDSVSYNEQFF. CDR3 nucleotides: TGTGCCAGTAGTATGACCGACTCCGTCTCCTACAATGAGCAGTTCTTC.

V usage is TRBV15 and J usage is TRBJ1-5, with D hard to call. Per germline, CDR1 LNHNV and CDR2 YYDKDF (reference sequence). The CDR3 is made up of 18 amino acids. The V and J ends lost 0 bases and 0 bases respectively, with 15 bases between them. The CDR3 reads CATSRDPREAYSNQPQHF. The CDR3 nucleotides are TGTGCCACCAGCAGAGATCCTCGGGAAGCTTATAGCAATCAGCCCCAGCATTTT.

The chain couples TRBV19 to TRBJ2-3; D is undetermined. Trimming took off 6 bases at V and 0 bases at J, with 7 bases between the two ends. CDR1 is LNHDA and CDR2 is SQIVND in the germline V gene (reference sequence). The CDR3 consists of 13 residues. The CDR3 reads CASRQTSTDTQYF. For the CDR3, the DNA is TGTGCCAGTAGACAGACTAGCACAGATACGCAGTATTTT.

The rearrangement uses TRBV6-1 and TRBJ2-5; 8 nucleotides agree with TRBD2. Germline loops: CDR1 MNHNS, CDR2 SASEGT. With 2 bases clipped from V and 5 bases from J, the junction kept 13 bases outside the gene matches. The CDR3 runs to 17 residues. This chain's CDR3 is CASSERSGGYIRETQYF. In nucleotides, the CDR3 is TGTGCCAGCAGTGAAAGGAGCGGGGGCTACATTCGCGAGACCCAGTACTTC.

The table lists this clone with a count of one. The rearrangement links TRBV10-2 to TRBJ1-2; TRBD1 matches at 11 bases. CDR3 length equals 14 residues. The junction had 2 bases not matched to a gene; V was cut back by 7 bases and J by 1 base. Germline CDR1 and CDR2: WSHSY and SAAADI. The chain's CDR3 is CASIGTGGNYGYTF. CDR3 DNA sequence: TGCGCCAGCATAGGGACAGGGGGTAACTATGGCTACACCTTC.

This sequence joins TRBV29-1 and TRBJ1-1; 7 nucleotides line up with TRBD1. The germline V gene has CDR1 SQVTM and CDR2 ANQGSEA. This CDR3 has 14 amino acids. V lost 4 bases to trimming and J lost 8 bases; unmatched junction nucleotides: 13. The CDR3, as DNA: TGCAGCGTTGGAGGCAGGGGGGGAATGGCGGAAGCTTTCTTT. It encodes CSVGGRGGMAEAFF.